The clone carrying this T cell receptor (beta chain) was observed at least ten times. Its matching antigen is unknown. This specimen belongs to a study of T cells in Graves' hyperthyroidism and ophthalmopathy. Study outcomes and limitations: Most thyroid clonotypes that were expanded above 0.001 also turned up in blood.

Template material for amplifying TCR beta CDR3 regions consisted of RNA transcripts. TCR CDR3 underwent first-round RT-PCR with the HTBI primer set. TCRdb passed the multiplex PCR reads through MiXCR, listing each CDR3 protein once. The table records 96,000 or so distinct CDR3 sequences, over 50% of them present only once. V shed 6 bases and J shed 5 bases, with 17 bases lying between them. The CDR3 totals 14 residues. Germline V gives CDR1 LGHNA, CDR2 YSLEER. Graves' hyperthyroidism qualified as stable when ophthalmopathy did not progress within 18 months. Fresh peripheral blood, more than 8 ml of it, supplied the PBMCs.

This chain connects TRBV4-3 to TRBJ2-7; a possible D gene is TRBD1 (6 bases). The sequence derives from a middle-aged woman with Graves' hyperthyroidism. The specimen was blood. The CDR3: CASSPQQGKDEQYF. The CDR3, as DNA: TGCGCCAGCAGTCCGCAGCAGGGGAAGGACGAGCAGTACTTC.